Shown below are 16 T cell receptor beta chains from a single sample sequenced in a study of T cell responses to AZD1222 COVID-19 vaccine. TCRdb keeps only in-frame clones here, not all; method: immunoSEQ multiplex PCR. The sample has 130,000 to 150,000 clones, about 92% seen once. The sequenced sample was peripheral blood, obtained on day 0 of AZD1222 vaccination. These receptors originate from an adult in good health.

The CDR3 here is CASSQVPAGGLGGYTF. DNA for the CDR3: TGCGCCAGCAGCCAAGTTCCGGCAGGAGGCCTGGGGGGCTACACCTTC. The chain carries TRBV4-1 and TRBJ1-2; the D is unclear. This CDR3 is built from 16 residues. V was cut by 1 base and J by 8 bases, with 20 bases left in between. In germline, CDR1 is MGHRA, CDR2 YSYEKL.

V is TRBV27 and J is TRBJ1-2; possibly TRBD1 for D (6 bases). Per the germline V gene, CDR1 is MNHEY and CDR2 is SMNVEV (reference sequence). The CDR3 is made up of 14 amino acids. Trimming cost V 4 bases and J 2 bases, with 11 bases left between them. CDR3 sequence: CASSSWGANYGYTF. DNA of the CDR3: TGTGCCAGCAGTTCCTGGGGGGCCAACTATGGCTACACCTTC.

The chain combines TRBV2 with TRBJ2-1; D not resolved. The CDR3 is 14 residues long. Trimming removed 3 bases at V and 0 bases at J, with 6 bases between. Germline V CDR1 and CDR2: SNHLY, FYNNEI. The CDR3 reads CASSDPDSYNEQFF. CDR3 bases: TGTGCCAGCAGTGACCCGGACTCCTACAATGAGCAGTTCTTC.

The chain joins TRBV21-1 to TRBJ2-7; TRBD2 is taken as the D call from the table, unchecked against the DNA. TRBV21-1 is a pseudogene segment. The CDR3 sequence is 12 residues long. CDR3: CASLSALRKQYF. CDR3 sequence (DNA): TGTGCCAGCTTGTCTGCCCTACGAAAGCAGTACTTC.

CDR3 sequence: CASSDGTGNSPLHF. The CDR3 coding sequence is TGTGCCAGCAGTGACGGGACAGGCAATTCACCCCTCCACTTT. V usage is TRBV6-1 and J usage is TRBJ1-6; 8 bases match TRBD1. Unmatched junction bases numbered 2, after V lost 3 bases and J lost 7 bases. The germline CDR1 and CDR2 sequences are MNHNS and SASEGT. The CDR3 covers 14 residues.

The chain has TRBV11-2 and TRBJ2-4; TRBD1 matches 9 bases. Germline CDR1 is SGHAT and CDR2 is FQNNGV. The V and J ends lost 5 bases and 8 bases, in that order; junction bases with no gene match: 10. The CDR3 extends over 15 amino acids. The CDR3 protein is CASSRGGQGVDIQYF. The DNA of the CDR3 is TGTGCCAGCAGCCGAGGGGGACAGGGAGTGGACATTCAGTACTTC.

This rearrangement joins TRBV9 to TRBJ1-3; D possibly corresponds to TRBD1 (5 bases). CDR3 size: 17 residues. Trimming stripped 0 bases from V and 0 bases from J, with 13 bases between. The germline gives CDR1 SGDLS, CDR2 YYNGEE. The CDR3 region is CASSVGAGTISGNTIYF. The CDR3 DNA reads as TGTGCCAGCAGCGTAGGAGCAGGGACTATCTCTGGAAACACCATATATTTT.

The chain recombines TRBV6-1 with TRBJ1-1, with unresolved D. Germline loops: CDR1 MNHNS, CDR2 SASEGT. V dropped 3 bases and J dropped 2 bases, with 10 bases sitting between them. This CDR3 is 14 amino acids long. DNA of the CDR3: TGTGCCAGCAGTGAGATCCGGGCAAACACTGAAGCTTTCTTT. It translates to CASSEIRANTEAFF.

CDR3 region: CASSHRTGVPSEQFF. Written as DNA, the CDR3 is TGTGCCAGCAGCCACAGGACAGGGGTCCCGTCCGAGCAGTTCTTC. The chain joins TRBV3-1 (or the pseudogene TRBV3-2) to TRBJ2-1; 9 bases match TRBD1. The trim removed 3 bases at V and 10 bases at J, leaving 10 bases unmatched. This CDR3 has 15 amino acids. CDR1 and CDR2 (germline): LGHDT, YNNKEL (reference sequence).

The chain combines TRBV7-3 with TRBJ2-6, with TRBD1 as a possible D gene (5 bases). Germline V gene sequence: CDR1 SGHTA, CDR2 FQGTGA. This CDR3 is 14 amino acids long. V was cut by 4 bases and J by 5 bases, with 9 bases left in between. CDR3 in amino acids: CASSSSGRANVLTF. The DNA for the CDR3 is TGTGCCAGCAGCTCGTCAGGGCGGGCCAACGTCCTGACTTTC.

The rearrangement uses TRBV7-6 and TRBJ2-2; D gene unclear. In germline, CDR1 is SGHVS, CDR2 FNYEAQ. With 5 bases removed from V and 6 bases from J, the gap between germline ends came to 10 bases. The CDR3 sequence is 13 residues long. The CDR3 DNA is TGTGCCAGCAGCGTGGGTAGTGCCGGGGAGCTGTTTTTT. Protein: CASSVGSAGELFF.

The rearrangement links TRBV9 to TRBJ1-2; a possible D gene is TRBD1 (5 bases). The CDR3 has 15 amino acids. The V end was cut by 4 bases, the J end by 2 bases, with 15 bases between. Germline CDR1 and CDR2: SGDLS and YYNGEE. The DNA of the CDR3 is TGTGCCAGCAGCCCTGAGCCCCGACAGAACTATGGCTACACCTTC. Translating it yields CASSPEPRQNYGYTF.

The V gene is TRBV19, the J gene TRBJ1-2, with TRBD1 identical over 7 bases. After removal of 5 bases from V and 0 bases from J, the junction contained 6 bases not matched to a gene. The CDR3 extends over 15 amino acids. CDR1 is LNHDA and CDR2 is SQIVND in the germline V gene (reference sequence). The CDR3 nucleotides read TGTGCCAGTAGTCCCCGACAGGGTACTAACTATGGCTACACCTTC. Amino acid sequence: CASSPRQGTNYGYTF.

The CDR3, as DNA: TGCGCCAGCGGGGGACTAGCGGGAAGCGAGCAGTACTTC. Its translation: CASGGLAGSEQYF. The genes are TRBV10-2 and TRBJ2-7; TRBD2 agrees at 13 bases. Germline assignment: CDR1 WSHSY and CDR2 SAAADI. The CDR3 loop spans 13 amino acids. With V trimmed by 8 bases and J by 6 bases, 4 bases remained unmatched.

The V gene is TRBV5-5, the J gene TRBJ1-6, with 11 bases that match TRBD1. The CDR3 consists of 15 residues. Trimming at V came to 6 bases and at J to 7 bases, leaving 6 bases not matched to a gene. Germline CDR1 reads SGHKS; CDR2 reads YYEKEE (reference sequence). CDR3 amino acids: CASTRTGGENSPLHF. The CDR3 DNA reads as TGTGCCAGCACCCGGACAGGGGGCGAGAATTCACCCCTCCACTTT.

The J gene is TRBJ1-4, the V gene TRBV7-9; 7 bases align to TRBD1. Looked up from germline, CDR1 is SEHNR and CDR2 is FQNEAQ (reference sequence). After removal of 5 bases from V and 4 bases from J, the junction contained 10 bases not matched to a gene. The CDR3 is 16 amino acids. The CDR3 reads CASSPTGAQDNEKLFF. The DNA for the CDR3 is TGTGCCAGCAGCCCAACAGGGGCGCAGGATAATGAAAAACTGTTTTTT.